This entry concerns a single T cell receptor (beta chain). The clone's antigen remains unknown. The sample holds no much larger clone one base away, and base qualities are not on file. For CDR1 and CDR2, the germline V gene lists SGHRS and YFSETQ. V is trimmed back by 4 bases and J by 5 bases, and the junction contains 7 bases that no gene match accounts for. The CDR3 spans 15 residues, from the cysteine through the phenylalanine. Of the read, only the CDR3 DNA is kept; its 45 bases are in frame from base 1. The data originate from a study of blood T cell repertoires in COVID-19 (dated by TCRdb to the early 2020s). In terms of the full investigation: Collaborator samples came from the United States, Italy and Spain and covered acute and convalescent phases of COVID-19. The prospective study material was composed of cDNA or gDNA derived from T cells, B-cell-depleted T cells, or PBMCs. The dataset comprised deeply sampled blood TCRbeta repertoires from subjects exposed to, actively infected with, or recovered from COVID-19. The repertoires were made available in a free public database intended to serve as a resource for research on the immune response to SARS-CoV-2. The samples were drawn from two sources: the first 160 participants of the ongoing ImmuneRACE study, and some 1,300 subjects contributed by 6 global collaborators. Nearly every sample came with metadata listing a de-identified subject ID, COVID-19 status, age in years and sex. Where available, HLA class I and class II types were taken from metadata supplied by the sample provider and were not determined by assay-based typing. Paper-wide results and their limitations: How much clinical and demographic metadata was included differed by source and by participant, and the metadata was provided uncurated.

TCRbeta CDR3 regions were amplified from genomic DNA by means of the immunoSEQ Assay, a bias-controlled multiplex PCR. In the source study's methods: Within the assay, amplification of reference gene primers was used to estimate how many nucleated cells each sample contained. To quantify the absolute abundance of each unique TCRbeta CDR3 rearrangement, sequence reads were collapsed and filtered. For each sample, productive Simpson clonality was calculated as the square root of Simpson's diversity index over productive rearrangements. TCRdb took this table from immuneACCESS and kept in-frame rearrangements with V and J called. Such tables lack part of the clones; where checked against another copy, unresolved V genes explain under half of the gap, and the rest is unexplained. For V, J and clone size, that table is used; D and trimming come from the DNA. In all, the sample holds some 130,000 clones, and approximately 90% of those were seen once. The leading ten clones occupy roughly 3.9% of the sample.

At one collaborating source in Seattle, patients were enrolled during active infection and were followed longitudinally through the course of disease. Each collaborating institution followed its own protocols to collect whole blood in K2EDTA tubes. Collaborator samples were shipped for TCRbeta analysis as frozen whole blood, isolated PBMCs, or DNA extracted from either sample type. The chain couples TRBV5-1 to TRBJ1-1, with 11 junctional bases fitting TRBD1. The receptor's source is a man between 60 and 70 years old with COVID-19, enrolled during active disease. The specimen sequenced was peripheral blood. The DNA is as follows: TGCGCCAGCAGCCCTGGACAGGGGGCTTGGACTGAAGCTTTCTTT. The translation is CASSPGQGAWTEAFF. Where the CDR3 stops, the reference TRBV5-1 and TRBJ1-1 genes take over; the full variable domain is KAGVTQTPRYLIKTRGQQVTLSCSPISGHRSVSWYQQTPGQGLQFLFEYFSETQRNKGNFPGRFSGRQFSNSRSEMNVSTLELGDSALYLCASSPGQGAWTEAFFGQGTRLTVV.